A single sample is the source of the 24 T cell receptor beta chains below, sequenced in a study of shared clonotypes between healthy human individuals. TCRdb's copy holds only in-frame clones and misses some; the assay was immunoSEQ multiplex PCR. This sample carries some 200,000 clones, over 50% of them seen once, and the ten largest clones take over 9.5%. What was sequenced was memory CD4+ T cells sorted from blood. The subset is: CD45RA-negative fraction. These receptors all stem from a man in his thirties or forties in good health.

The chain uses TRBV2 and TRBJ2-2; D is unresolved. The CDR3 runs to 11 residues. Trimming took off 10 bases at V and 2 bases at J, with 5 bases between the two ends. Germline V gene data show CDR1 as SNHLY and CDR2 as FYNNEI. The CDR3 nucleotides read TGTGCCACCACCAACACCGGGGAGCTGTTTTTT. Encoded protein: CATTNTGELFF.

The genes are TRBV27 and TRBJ2-5; 10 bases map to TRBD1. The CDR3 is made up of 16 amino acids. J gave up 5 bases and V 3 bases, and 9 bases lay outside the gene matches. Germline CDR1 is MNHEY and CDR2 is SMNVEV (reference sequence). As DNA, the CDR3 is TGTGCCAGCAGTTTCCGGGACAGGGGACGGGGGGAGACCCAGTACTTC. Translated, it gives CASSFRDRGRGETQYF.

The chain couples TRBV7-7 to TRBJ2-3, with D unclear. The V end was cut by 1 base, the J end by 5 bases, with 7 bases between. This CDR3 has 13 residues. Germline values: CDR1 SSHAT, CDR2 FNYEAQ (reference sequence). The DNA of the CDR3 is TGTGCCAGCAGCTTAGATTTTGGAGATACGCAGTATTTT. Translated: CASSLDFGDTQYF.

The chain has TRBV11-3 and TRBJ1-2; perhaps TRBD1 as D (6 bases). The CDR3 is 15 amino acids. The V gene's germline CDR1 is SGHNT and CDR2 YENEEA. Trimming pared 5 bases from V and 5 bases from J, leaving 18 bases between. The CDR3 coding sequence is TGTGCCAGCAGCCGCGGACACGGACAGAGGTATGGCTACACCTTC. Translation gives CASSRGHGQRYGYTF.

The chain recombines TRBV29-1 with TRBJ2-3, with 11 bases fitting TRBD2. The length of the CDR3 is 14 residues. CDR1 is SQVTM, CDR2 ANQGSEA, per germline. V trimming: 3 bases; J trimming: 5 bases; junction bases outside the gene matches: 4. CDR3 bases: TGCAGCGTTGAGGCTAGCGGGAGGTTAGATACGCAGTATTTT. This codes for CSVEASGRLDTQYF.

The CDR3 DNA is TGTGCCAGCAGTCTGCAGGGTCTCCCCACTGAAGCTTTCTTT. Residues: CASSLQGLPTEAFF. The rearrangement uses TRBV6-1 and TRBJ1-1, with D maybe TRBD1 (5 bases). The CDR3 is 14 residues long. Germline V gives CDR1 MNHNS, CDR2 SASEGT. The V end was cut by 5 bases, the J end by 4 bases, with 14 bases between.

As regards this clone: Since a much larger clone is just one base distant, this may be a read error. CDR3 in DNA: TGTGCCAGCAGCTTATTGGCTAATGAAAAACTGTTTTTT. Translated, it gives CASSLLANEKLFF. This chain joins TRBV11-2 and TRBJ1-4, with D unclear. The length of the CDR3 is 13 residues. V was shortened by 2 bases and J by 3 bases, with 4 bases between the two germline ends. CDR1 SGHAT and CDR2 FQNNGV come from the germline V gene.

This clone has a count of ten or more. This chain uses TRBV28 with TRBJ2-1, with TRBD2 as a possible D gene (6 bases). Germline CDR1 reads MDHEN; CDR2 reads SYDVKM. The CDR3 runs to 14 residues. Trimming stripped 9 bases from V and 2 bases from J, with 14 bases between. CDR3 sequence reads: CASTVADPYNEQFF. CDR3 nucleotide sequence: TGTGCCAGTACCGTAGCGGACCCCTACAATGAGCAGTTCTTC.

The V call is TRBV11-2, the J call TRBJ2-1; maybe TRBD1 (5 bases). Germline V gene data show CDR1 as SGHAT and CDR2 as FQNNGV. V lost 7 bases to trimming and J lost 8 bases, with 12 bases between them. The CDR3 has 12 amino acids. CDR3 region: CASNRRGDEQFF. The CDR3 DNA is TGTGCCAGCAACCGAAGGGGCGATGAGCAGTTCTTC.

A few counts support this clone. The genes are TRBV28 and TRBJ1-2, with D uncertain. Germline assignment: CDR1 MDHEN and CDR2 SYDVKM. Trimming shortened V by 7 bases and J by 4 bases, and 13 bases separated the two germline ends. This CDR3 comprises 13 residues. CDR3 DNA sequence: TGTGCCAGCAAAACCCCGGAGCTCTATGGCTACACCTTC. This codes for CASKTPELYGYTF.

The CDR3 nucleotides read TGTGCCAGCAGCCTACGGGACGGACTAGACGAGCAGTACTTC. Translating it yields CASSLRDGLDEQYF. The V call is TRBV7-8, the J call TRBJ2-7; 7 nucleotides line up with TRBD2. This CDR3 has 14 residues. The junction had 9 bases not matched to a gene; V was cut back by 5 bases and J by 5 bases. Germline V gives CDR1 SGHVS, CDR2 FQNEAQ. The full variable domain, completed using reference TRBV7-8 and TRBJ2-7, is GAGVSQSPRYKVAKRGQDVALRCDPISGHVSLFWYQQALGQGPEFLTYFQNEAQLDKSGLPSDRFFAERPEGSVSTLKIQRTQQEDSAVYLCASSLRDGLDEQYFGPGTRLTVT.

This chain uses TRBV18 with TRBJ1-1; D possibly corresponds to TRBD1 (5 bases). Per germline, CDR1 KGHSH and CDR2 LQKENI. CDR3 length: 15 amino acids. The ends were cut back, 8 bases at V and 1 base at J, with 17 bases in the middle. DNA of the CDR3: TGTGCCAGCCATAGGAACGGGGCCTCGAACACTGAAGCTTTCTTT. It specifies CASHRNGASNTEAFF.

Only a few counts were recorded for this clone. V usage is TRBV23-1 and J usage is TRBJ2-7; 9 bases map to TRBD1. Being an ORF, TRBV23-1 has a function that is uncertain. Trimming removed 4 bases from V and 6 bases from J; junction bases left unmatched: 1. This CDR3 has 12 amino acids. The CDR3 loop is CASSLGQGEQYF. The CDR3 DNA reads as TGCGCCAGCAGTCTGGGACAGGGCGAGCAGTACTTC.

This clone was found a few times. The J gene is TRBJ2-3, the V gene TRBV28; D gene ambiguous. Trimming stripped 2 bases from V and 5 bases from J, with 5 bases between. The CDR3 has 12 amino acids. Germline V CDR1 and CDR2: MDHEN, SYDVKM. The CDR3, as DNA: TGTGCCAGCAGTTTAAAGGGAGATACGCAGTATTTT. This codes for CASSLKGDTQYF.

The chain couples TRBV5-1 to TRBJ2-3; a possible D gene is TRBD1 (6 bases). Germline V gives CDR1 SGHRS, CDR2 YFSETQ. The CDR3 totals 14 residues. V lost 4 bases, J lost 4 bases, and 13 bases lay in between. As DNA, the CDR3 is TGCGCCAGCAGCCCCCAGGGGACGTCAGATACGCAGTATTTT. Its protein product is CASSPQGTSDTQYF.

This chain joins TRBV7-1 and TRBJ2-7; 9 bases fit TRBD2. TRBV7-1 qualifies as an ORF whose function is uncertain. V lost 4 bases, J lost 3 bases, and 4 bases stayed unmatched. The CDR3 is 14 residues long. CDR3 coding DNA: TGTGCCAGCAGCTTAGCGGGGGTGCACTACGAGCAGTACTTC. This codes for CASSLAGVHYEQYF.

The J gene is TRBJ1-2, the V gene TRBV5-6; D is unresolved. The CDR3 totals 13 residues. Trimming stripped 2 bases from V and 6 bases from J, with 11 bases between. Looked up from germline, CDR1 is SGHDT and CDR2 is YYEEEE. CDR3 sequence: CASSLERVHGYTF. CDR3 nucleotide sequence: TGTGCCAGCAGCTTAGAAAGGGTTCATGGCTACACCTTC. Looking up the rest from reference TRBV5-6 and TRBJ1-2 gives the full variable domain: DAGVTQSPTHLIKTRGQQVTLRCSPKSGHDTVSWYQQALGQGPQFIFQYYEEEERQRGNFPDRFSGHQFPNYSSELNVNALLLGDSALYLCASSLERVHGYTFGSGTRLTVV.

The rearrangement uses TRBV6-6 and TRBJ2-7; no definite D call. The CDR3 totals 14 residues. Germline CDR1 MNHNY, CDR2 SVGAGI (reference sequence). Between the trimmed V and J ends, which lost 1 base and 1 base, there was a span of 8 bases. CDR3 amino acids: CASSYFGPSYEQYF. The CDR3 bases are TGTGCCAGCAGTTACTTCGGCCCATCCTACGAGCAGTACTTC.

In the case of this clone: This may stem from a read error, because a much larger clone lies one nucleotide away. This sample includes further DNA sequences coding for the same CDR3. This chain links TRBV5-1 with TRBJ2-3; the match to TRBD1 covers 10 bases. V dropped 4 bases and J dropped 6; count of bases not matched to a gene: 2. Germline CDR1 reads SGHRS; CDR2 reads YFSETQ. The CDR3 has 13 amino acids. Here the CDR3 reads CASSEDRGDTQYF. CDR3 nucleotide sequence: TGCGCCAGCAGCGAGGACAGGGGGGATACGCAGTATTTT.

This clone was observed once. The chain links TRBV18 to TRBJ1-5; 7 nucleotides align to TRBD1. Germline CDR1 and CDR2: KGHSH and LQKENI. The CDR3 runs to 18 residues. Trimming removed 1 base from V and 0 bases from J; junction bases left unmatched: 9. CDR3 DNA sequence: TGTGCCAGCTCACCACGGGACAGCTTAAAGGATAGCAATCAGCCCCAGCATTTT. Its translation: CASSPRDSLKDSNQPQHF.

CDR3 nucleotide sequence: TGCGCCAGCGGTAGCGGATCCTACAATGAGCAGTTCTTC. Its protein product is CASGSGSYNEQFF. The rearrangement joins TRBV5-1 to TRBJ2-1; D may be TRBD2 (6 bases). The length of the CDR3 is 13 residues. Germline V gene lookup returns CDR1 SGHRS and CDR2 YFSETQ. Deletions cut 7 bases from V and 1 base from J, with 9 bases between.

J is TRBJ2-7 and V is TRBV7-2; D not resolved. The germline gives CDR1 SGHTA, CDR2 FQGNSA. V was pared by 5 bases and J by 6 bases, with 17 bases between. This CDR3 spans 14 amino acids. The CDR3 sequence is CASSQSYSGFEQYF. DNA for the CDR3: TGTGCCAGCAGCCAATCTTACTCCGGGTTCGAGCAGTACTTC.

The chain's CDR3 is CASSQEQGPSYEQYF. The CDR3 nucleotides are TGTGCCAGCAGCCAAGAACAGGGCCCATCCTACGAGCAGTACTTC. J is TRBJ2-7 and V is TRBV14; D may be TRBD1 (6 bases). The CDR3 consists of 15 residues. Germline V gene sequence: CDR1 SGHDN, CDR2 FVKESK. V was trimmed by 0 bases and J by 1 base, leaving 10 bases between them.

This clone was found a few times. The chain has TRBV30 and TRBJ2-5; either TRBD1 or TRBD2 may fit D (5 bases each). The CDR3 covers 12 residues. CDR1 and CDR2 from the germline V gene are GTSNPN and SVGIG (reference sequence). The V end was cut by 3 bases, the J end by 4 bases, with 9 bases between. The CDR3, as DNA: TGTGCCTGGAGATTTGGGGGAGAGACCCAGTACTTC. It translates to CAWRFGGETQYF. The complete variable domain, with remaining parts taken from reference TRBV30 and TRBJ2-5, reads SQTIHQWPATLVQPVGSPLSLECTVEGTSNPNLYWYRQAAGRGLQLLFYSVGIGQISSEVPQNLSASRPQDRQFILSSKKLLLSDSGFYLCAWRFGGETQYFGPGTRLLVL.